These 26 T cell receptor beta chains share one sample of origin, sequenced in a study of breast tumors, draining lymph nodes, adjacent tissues. In TCRdb, the multiplex PCR reads were re-called with MiXCR into one record per CDR3 protein. The table shows 85,000 to 130,000 distinct CDR3 sequences, with about 29% occurring only once. Samples came from axillary lymph nodes draining the breast cancer. Material: axillary lymph node tissue. These receptors originate from a female donor with breast cancer. Some clones in this sample may be carry-over from other donors' samples.

This clonotype was counted at least ten times. This CDR3 reads CASSQDLGREKLYGYTF. For the CDR3, the DNA is TGCGCCAGCAGCCAAGATTTGGGGCGGGAGAAATTATATGGCTACACCTTC. The V call is TRBV4-3, the J call TRBJ1-2, with a possible D match to TRBD1 (5 bases). V was cut by 0 bases and J by 5 bases, with 19 bases left in between. CDR3 size: 17 residues. CDR1 LGHNA and CDR2 YSLEER come from the germline V gene.

This chain links TRBV7-3 with TRBJ2-3, with TRBD2 matching 10 bases. The CDR3 extends over 16 amino acids. Germline CDR1 SGHTA, CDR2 FQGTGA. With V trimmed by 1 base and J by 2 bases, 3 bases remained unmatched. CDR3 nucleotide sequence: TGTGCCAGCAGCTTAATTAGCGGGGGGCCCACAGATACGCAGTATTTT. Translation gives CASSLISGGPTDTQYF. Full variable domain (outside the CDR3, taken from reference TRBV7-3 and TRBJ2-3): GAGVSQTPSNKVTEKGKYVELRCDPISGHTALYWYRQSLGQGPEFLIYFQGTGAADDSGLPNDRFFAVRPEGSVSTLKIQRTERGDSAVYLCASSLISGGPTDTQYFGPGTRLTVL.

This clonotype occurred many times. The chain joins TRBV6-2 or TRBV6-3 to TRBJ1-5; possibly TRBD1 for D (5 bases). Germline-derived CDR1 and CDR2 are MNHEY and SVGEGT. The V end lost 4 bases, the J end lost 4 bases, and 11 bases lay between the germline ends. This CDR3 is 14 amino acids long. The CDR3 DNA is TGTGCCAGCAGTTTCCAGGGAAAAAATCAGCCCCAGCATTTT. Protein: CASSFQGKNQPQHF.

CDR3 protein: CASSRTNYGYTF. The DNA of the CDR3 is TGTGCCAGCAGTCGCACTAACTATGGCTACACCTTC. The chain couples TRBV12-3 or TRBV12-4 to TRBJ1-2; D gene unclear. This CDR3 is built from 12 residues. Trimming took 5 bases from V and 0 from J, leaving 4 bases between them.

This clonotype appeared a few times. This may be a read error: a much more frequent sequence differs by one nucleotide. The V call is TRBV13, the J call TRBJ2-1; D possibly corresponds to TRBD1 (6 bases). The CDR3 contains 15 residues. Germline V gene data show CDR1 as PRHDT and CDR2 as FYEKMQ (reference sequence). Trimming removed 2 bases from V and 1 base from J, with 9 bases in between. The CDR3 DNA sequence: TGTGCCAGCAGCTTACGGGACATATCCTACAATGAGCAGTTCTTC. Translation gives CASSLRDISYNEQFF.

The chain has TRBV7-9 and TRBJ1-6; 8 positions agree with TRBD1. CDR1 and CDR2 (germline): SEHNR, FQNEAQ (reference sequence). V was clipped by 1 base and J by 13 bases; unmatched bases: 12. The CDR3 extends over 16 amino acids. The CDR3 sequence is CASSLVIGQGFLPLHF. The CDR3 bases are TGTGCCAGCAGCTTAGTGATCGGACAGGGATTTCTTCCCCTCCACTTT.

A single count supports this clonotype. The chain employs TRBV19 and TRBJ2-3; TRBD2 agrees at 11 bases. The trim removed 1 base at V and 0 bases at J, leaving 0 bases unmatched. The CDR3 contains 16 residues. Per the germline V gene, CDR1 is LNHDA and CDR2 is SQIVND (reference sequence). The CDR3 reads CASSIGTSGSTDTQYF. CDR3 nucleotides: TGTGCCAGTAGTATAGGGACTAGCGGGAGCACAGATACGCAGTATTTT.

This clonotype was observed a few times. This could be a read error, since a much larger clone is one nucleotide away. The V and J genes are TRBV11-2 and TRBJ2-5; TRBD1 matches 9 bases. Looked up from germline, CDR1 is SGHAT and CDR2 is FQNNGV. Trimming cost V 5 bases and J 5 bases; bases outside gene matches: 15. This CDR3 is 17 amino acids long. The CDR3 reads CASSPRTGALIRETQYF. CDR3 DNA sequence: TGTGCCAGCAGCCCACGGACAGGGGCACTAATCAGGGAGACCCAGTACTTC.

About this clonotype: A read error may be the cause here, since a much bigger clone is one base away. The chain combines TRBV20-1 with TRBJ2-3; 8 bases are shared with TRBD2. The V gene end was trimmed by 3 bases and the J gene end by 4 bases; junction bases not matched to a gene: 12. CDR3 length equals 16 residues. CDR1 and CDR2 (germline): DFQATT, SNEGSKA (reference sequence). This CDR3 is CSASHYATSAPDTQYF. The CDR3 region has the DNA TGCAGTGCTAGTCATTACGCGACTAGCGCCCCAGATACGCAGTATTTT.

About this clonotype: The CDR3 carries no conserved terminal phenylalanine or tryptophan, so it likely arises from a read error. The chain employs TRBV3-1 and TRBJ2-1; 7 bases agree with TRBD2. The CDR3 is 18 amino acids. Germline trimming cut 1 base from V and 0 bases from J; bases unmatched to any gene: 9. Germline V lookup: CDR1 LGHDT, CDR2 YNNKEL (reference sequence). In DNA form, the CDR3 reads TGTGCCAGCAGCCAAGGTTTGACTAGCAGGAGCTCCTACAATGAGCAGTTCCTC. Translating it yields CASSQGLTSRSSYNEQFL.

Regarding this clonotype: A read error may produce the germline difference seen at one junction end. The chain is built from TRBV11-2 and TRBJ2-7, with TRBD2 identical over 7 bases. This CDR3 is 15 amino acids long. Per the germline V gene, CDR1 is SGHAT and CDR2 is FQNNGV. CDR3 sequence reads: CASSLSGRASYEQYF. CDR3 DNA sequence: TGTGCCAGCAGCTTAAGTGGGAGGGCGTCCTACGAGCAGTACTTT.

V and J are TRBV28 and TRBJ1-2; TRBD1 might be the D (6 bases). The CDR3 has 17 amino acids. Germline lookup yields CDR1 MDHEN and CDR2 SYDVKM. The ends were cut back, 3 bases at V and 3 bases at J, with 20 bases in the middle. The CDR3 region is CASSFGGARVLYYGYTF. The CDR3 nucleotides are TGTGCCAGCAGTTTTGGGGGGGCGCGAGTTCTCTACTATGGCTACACCTTC.

This clonotype has a count of ten or more. V gene TRBV2 combines with J gene TRBJ2-5; 7 bases are shared with TRBD1. The germline CDR1 and CDR2 sequences are SNHLY and FYNNEI. The junction had 3 bases not matched to a gene; V was cut back by 7 bases and J by 4 bases. The CDR3 spans 12 residues. The CDR3 sequence is CASTGDRETQYF. As DNA, the CDR3 is TGTGCCAGCACCGGGGACAGAGAGACCCAGTACTTC.

In its sample, this clonotype was seen many times. The chain recombines TRBV5-4 with TRBJ2-3; 7 nucleotides line up with TRBD1. The CDR3 is 15 amino acids. V shed 0 bases, J shed 3 bases, and the junction held 4 bases outside the gene matches. CDR1 and CDR2 (germline): SGHNT, YYREEE (reference sequence). This CDR3 is CASSLGQGETDTQYF. CDR3 nucleotide sequence: TGTGCCAGCAGCTTGGGACAGGGAGAAACAGATACGCAGTATTTT. The complete variable domain, with remaining parts taken from reference TRBV5-4 and TRBJ2-3, reads ETGVTQSPTHLIKTRGQQVTLRCSSQSGHNTVSWYQQALGQGPQFIFQYYREEENGRGNFPPRFSGLQFPNYSSELNVNALELDDSALYLCASSLGQGETDTQYFGPGTRLTVL.

This clonotype was recorded many times. The chain is built from TRBV11-1 and TRBJ2-2; either TRBD1 or TRBD2 may fit D (7 bases each). Germline V CDR1 and CDR2: SGHAT, FQDESV (reference sequence). The CDR3 spans 16 residues. The ends were cut back, 5 bases at V and 4 bases at J, with 17 bases in the middle. The CDR3 here is CASSPRQGGATGELFF. CDR3 sequence (DNA): TGTGCCAGCAGCCCACGACAGGGAGGGGCCACCGGGGAGCTGTTTTTT.

This clonotype was found many times. This sequence joins TRBV5-4 and TRBJ2-5; 11 bases map to TRBD1. The germline gives CDR1 SGHNT, CDR2 YYREEE (reference sequence). The CDR3 consists of 15 residues. J lost 1 base, V lost 4 bases, and 3 bases had no gene match. CDR3 sequence: CASSPGQGVQETQYF. The CDR3, as DNA: TGTGCCAGCAGCCCGGGACAGGGGGTCCAAGAGACCCAGTACTTC.

The table lists this clonotype with many counts. This chain uses TRBV24-1 with TRBJ1-5, with 9 nucleotides matching TRBD1. Germline loops: CDR1 KGHDR, CDR2 SFDVKD. V lost 9 bases, J lost 5 bases, and 7 bases stayed unmatched. This CDR3 comprises 14 residues. In DNA form, the CDR3 reads TGTGCCACCGCATCCGGGACAGGGTATCAGCCCCAGCATTTT. It specifies CATASGTGYQPQHF.

This clonotype has at least ten counts. Given a much more abundant clone one base away, this may be a read error. The V call is TRBV12-3 or TRBV12-4, the J call TRBJ2-5; 7 bases map to TRBD2. V shed 3 bases, J shed 5 bases, and the junction held 9 bases outside the gene matches. The CDR3 covers 15 residues. CDR3 loop: CASSFAGELRETQYF. In nucleotides, the CDR3 is TGTGCCAGCAGTTTCGCGGGAGAATTGAGGGAGACCCAGTACTTC.

This clonotype was recorded once. The chain employs TRBV9 and TRBJ2-1; 9 bases map to TRBD2. The CDR3 is made up of 15 amino acids. CDR1 SGDLS and CDR2 YYNGEE come from the germline V gene. V trimming: 0 bases; J trimming: 4 bases; junction bases outside the gene matches: 2. CDR3 residues: CASSVGLAGYNEQFF. CDR3 in DNA: TGTGCCAGCAGCGTAGGTCTAGCGGGGTACAATGAGCAGTTCTTC.

V is TRBV6-5 and J is TRBJ2-3; 8 bases align to TRBD2. CDR3 length: 15 amino acids. The junction had 3 bases not matched to a gene; V was cut back by 2 bases and J by 2 bases. CDR1 MNHEY and CDR2 SVGAGI come from the germline V gene. The CDR3 coding sequence is TGTGCCAGCAGTTACGATAGCGGGAACACAGATACGCAGTATTTT. This translates into CASSYDSGNTDTQYF.

This clonotype was recorded many times. The V call is TRBV2, the J call TRBJ1-4; D not resolved. This CDR3 comprises 13 residues. From germline, CDR1 is SNHLY and CDR2 FYNNEI. Trimming removed 8 bases from V and 5 bases from J, with 12 bases in between. The CDR3 spells CASRGQPNEKLFF. The CDR3 bases are TGTGCCAGCCGAGGGCAGCCGAATGAAAAACTGTTTTTT.

The chain couples TRBV14 to TRBJ1-2, with D possibly TRBD1 on 5 matching bases. CDR1 SGHDN and CDR2 FVKESK come from the germline V gene. Trimming removed 1 base from V and 7 bases from J, with 16 bases in between. The CDR3 covers 15 residues. The CDR3 sequence is CASSQAGKRSSGYTF. CDR3 DNA: TGTGCCAGCAGCCAAGCAGGGAAACGGAGCAGTGGCTACACCTTC. The complete variable domain, with remaining parts taken from reference TRBV14 and TRBJ1-2, reads EAGVTQFPSHSVIEKGQTVTLRCDPISGHDNLYWYRRVMGKEIKFLLHFVKESKQDESGMPNNRFLAERTGGTYSTLKVQPAELEDSGVYFCASSQAGKRSSGYTFGSGTRLTVV.

This clonotype was detected ten times or more. The chain links TRBV27 to TRBJ1-5, with 9 bases fitting TRBD1. Germline V CDR1 and CDR2: MNHEY, SMNVEV (reference sequence). With V trimmed by 2 bases and J by 1 base, 3 bases remained unmatched. The CDR3 is 16 amino acids. This CDR3 reads CASSLTGGASNQPQHF. The CDR3 DNA reads TGTGCCAGCAGTTTAACAGGGGGCGCGAGCAATCAGCCCCAGCATTTT.

Details on this clonotype: No DNA is shown, since the ends of the CDR3 on it are uncertain; the CDR3 is the one TCRdb lists. This chain connects TRBV14 to TRBJ1-5; TRBD1, the table's D call, was not compared with the DNA. Germline assignment: CDR1 SGHDN and CDR2 FVKESK. The length of the CDR3 is 20 amino acids, counting both ends. The CDR3 sequence: CASSFDICSARGGRNQPQHF.

V usage is TRBV18 and J usage is TRBJ1-1; D possibly corresponds to TRBD1 (5 bases). Germline lookup yields CDR1 KGHSH and CDR2 LQKENI. The ends were cut back, 6 bases at V and 2 bases at J, with 13 bases in the middle. The CDR3 spans 14 residues. DNA of the CDR3: TGTGCCAGCTCCCCGACAGCCCTAAACACTGAAGCTTTCTTT. It codes for CASSPTALNTEAFF.

As to this clonotype: A single base separates this from a much larger clone, so it may be a read error. As the CDR3 is not closed by the conserved phenylalanine or tryptophan, this likely results from a read error. This CDR3 is CASSLREQFS. The DNA for the CDR3 is TGTGCCAGCAGTTTGCGGGAGCAGTTCTCC. This chain joins TRBV27 and TRBJ2-1; D call uncertain. CDR1 is MNHEY and CDR2 is SMNVEV in the germline V gene (reference sequence). V gave up 3 bases and J gave up 10 bases, with 4 bases separating them. The length of the CDR3 is 10 residues.